These 15 T cell receptor beta chains came from one sample sequenced in a study of T cell changes during pregnancy in multiple sclerosis. The assay was immunoSEQ multiplex PCR, and TCRdb's table has in-frame clones only and misses some. This table has 95,000 to 100,000 clones, about 91% appearing once. The material was peripheral blood, obtained in the second trimester of pregnancy. The source is a female donor with multiple sclerosis, enrolled in a pregnancy study.

The rearrangement joins TRBV7-9 to TRBJ2-7, with 10 bases identical to TRBD2. The CDR3 covers 15 residues. The germline CDR1 and CDR2 sequences are SEHNR and FQNEAQ (reference sequence). The ends lost 3 bases at V and 2 bases at J; junction bases unmatched: 4. DNA for the CDR3: TGTGCCAGCAGCTTCGGACTAGCGGCGACCTACGAGCAGTACTTC. Its translation: CASSFGLAATYEQYF.

The chain employs TRBV30 and TRBJ1-3, with 7 positions matching TRBD1. Trimming at V came to 3 bases and at J to 2 bases, leaving 16 bases not matched to a gene. Germline assignment: CDR1 GTSNPN and CDR2 SVGIG (reference sequence). The CDR3 covers 18 residues. DNA of the CDR3: TGTGCCTGGAGAGCCGACCCGTTCAGGGGGAAGGCTGGAAACACCATATATTTT. This gives the protein CAWRADPFRGKAGNTIYF.

This clone was detected only once. The rearrangement uses TRBV5-8 and TRBJ1-3; 9 bases map to TRBD1. J was trimmed by 4 bases and V by 6 bases; bases with no gene match: 5. This CDR3 has 14 residues. Germline V lookup: CDR1 SGHTS, CDR2 YDEGEE. This CDR3 reads CASNSDRGGNTIYF. DNA of the CDR3: TGTGCCAGCAATTCGGACAGGGGCGGAAACACCATATATTTT.

The V call is TRBV19, the J call TRBJ2-3; 7 bases fit TRBD1. Germline values: CDR1 LNHDA, CDR2 SQIVND (reference sequence). V dropped 3 bases and J dropped 2; count of bases not matched to a gene: 11. CDR3 length equals 17 residues. This CDR3 is CASSIHQGQTNTDTQYF. Written as DNA, the CDR3 is TGTGCCAGTAGTATTCATCAGGGACAGACGAACACAGATACGCAGTATTTT.

This chain connects TRBV6-4 to TRBJ2-1, with TRBD2 matching over 10 bases. Germline CDR1 and CDR2: MRHNA and SNTAGT. V shed 0 bases and J 6 bases; nucleotides not matched to a gene: 5. This CDR3 has 16 amino acids. The CDR3 loop reads CASSDSPSGRGNEQFF. In nucleotides, the CDR3 is TGTGCCAGCAGTGACTCGCCCAGCGGGAGGGGCAATGAGCAGTTCTTC.

This chain uses TRBV28 with TRBJ1-4; 12 positions agree with TRBD1. The ends lost 6 bases at V and 6 bases at J; junction bases unmatched: 5. The germline V gene has CDR1 MDHEN and CDR2 SYDVKM. This CDR3 has 15 amino acids. CDR3: CASRGQGARDEKLFF. The CDR3 nucleotides read TGTGCCAGCAGGGGACAGGGGGCCCGAGATGAAAAACTGTTTTTT.

V and J are TRBV5-1 and TRBJ2-3, with 8 positions matching TRBD1. Trimming removed 4 bases from V and 6 bases from J; junction bases left unmatched: 7. Looked up from germline, CDR1 is SGHRS and CDR2 is YFSETQ. The length of the CDR3 is 14 residues. This CDR3 reads CASSRSSGGDTQYF. The CDR3 coding sequence is TGCGCCAGCAGCCGTTCGTCAGGGGGCGATACGCAGTATTTT. The whole variable domain, filled in from reference TRBV5-1 and TRBJ2-3, reads KAGVTQTPRYLIKTRGQQVTLSCSPISGHRSVSWYQQTPGQGLQFLFEYFSETQRNKGNFPGRFSGRQFSNSRSEMNVSTLELGDSALYLCASSRSSGGDTQYFGPGTRLTVL.

This clone was counted only a few times. This chain links TRBV6-1 with TRBJ1-2; 7 bases match TRBD1. CDR3 length: 12 amino acids. The V gene's germline CDR1 is MNHNS and CDR2 SASEGT. V dropped 8 bases and J dropped 5; count of bases not matched to a gene: 5. CDR3 bases: TGTGCCAGCTGGGACAGATGGTATGGCTACACCTTC. It specifies CASWDRWYGYTF.

In regard to this clone: The sample has other DNA sequences that encode this CDR3 too. V gene TRBV6-1 combines with J gene TRBJ2-7; D not certain. Trimming took off 1 base at V and 3 bases at J, with 7 bases between the two ends. The CDR3 loop spans 13 amino acids. Germline lookup yields CDR1 MNHNS and CDR2 SASEGT. The CDR3 sequence: CASSEVASYEQYF. DNA for the CDR3: TGTGCCAGCAGTGAAGTGGCTAGCTACGAGCAGTACTTC.

J is TRBJ1-5 and V is TRBV6-1; 9 positions agree with TRBD1. The CDR3 is 15 amino acids. The J segment lost 7 bases and the V segment lost 6 bases, leaving 10 bases of the junction unmatched. The germline gives CDR1 MNHNS, CDR2 SASEGT. CDR3: CASRTGQGAWQPQHF. The CDR3 DNA reads as TGTGCCAGCAGGACGGGACAGGGTGCTTGGCAGCCCCAGCATTTT.

The sample holds a few counts of this clone. This chain connects TRBV9 to TRBJ1-1; D not resolved. This CDR3 comprises 13 residues. CDR1 is SGDLS and CDR2 is YYNGEE in the germline V gene. V dropped 0 bases and J dropped 5 bases, with 8 bases sitting between them. CDR3 sequence (DNA): TGTGCCAGCAGCGTAGGCCCGAGAACTGAAGCTTTCTTT. Protein product: CASSVGPRTEAFF.

The CDR3 is CASASSTYNEQFF. The DNA of the CDR3 is TGTGCTAGCGCGTCTTCCACCTACAATGAGCAGTTCTTC. The chain joins TRBV7-7 to TRBJ2-1, with TRBD2 as a possible D gene (5 bases). This CDR3 contains 13 residues. Germline V lookup: CDR1 SSHAT, CDR2 FNYEAQ (reference sequence).

This clone was detected once. The chain employs TRBV19 and TRBJ2-7, with 14 positions matching TRBD2. J was trimmed by 5 bases and V by 5 bases; bases with no gene match: 11. CDR3 size: 17 residues. The germline V gene has CDR1 LNHDA and CDR2 SQIVND (reference sequence). The CDR3 coding sequence is TGTGCCAGTAGTCCCCGGACTAGCGGGAGGTCGTCAAACGAGCAGTACTTC. It codes for CASSPRTSGRSSNEQYF.

This clone was detected only once. Mismatch with germline at one junction end may stem from a read error. J is TRBJ2-1 and V is TRBV7-7, with 8 positions matching TRBD2. Germline-derived CDR1 and CDR2 are SSHAT and FNYEAQ (reference sequence). The CDR3 is made up of 14 amino acids. CDR3 loop: CASSFGTSPNEQFF. CDR3 nucleotide sequence: TGTGCTAGCAGCTTCGGGACTAGTCCAAATGAGCAGTTCTTC.

This chain links TRBV28 with TRBJ2-2; 8 positions match TRBD1. The J segment lost 6 bases and the V segment lost 2 bases, leaving 5 bases of the junction unmatched. The CDR3 contains 15 residues. Germline CDR1 and CDR2: MDHEN and SYDVKM. The CDR3 protein is CASSLNGQGAGELFF. DNA of the CDR3: TGTGCCAGCAGTTTAAACGGACAGGGTGCCGGGGAGCTGTTTTTT.